What follows is one TCR beta chain and its context. Antigen specificity is unknown. The data were obtained in a study of siplizumab effects on memory and regulatory T cells. The germline V gene encodes CDR1 SGHDT and CDR2 YYEEEE. V was shortened by 4 bases and J by 3 bases, with 19 bases between the two germline ends. The CDR3 covers 16 residues. Points from the study as a whole: Alloreactive CD4+ clones that could be mapped were on average about 70% Treg-derived with siplizumab, against more than 25% in controls. Researchers did not confirm the suppressive function of proliferating Tregs from siplizumab cultures.

The repertoire was sequenced with immunoSEQ multiplex PCR; TCRdb's copy has only in-frame clones and lacks some. The top ten hold 0.3% of the sample, which has roughly 92,000 clones, 94% seen once. Sequencing input: non-Treg CD4+ T cells sorted from blood. This TCR derives from a human donor in good health. The gene calls are TRBV5-6 and TRBJ1-1, with D perhaps TRBD1 (5 bases). The CDR3 region is CASSPGGGSQHTEAFF. For the CDR3, the DNA is TGTGCCAGCAGCCCGGGGGGAGGCAGCCAACACACTGAAGCTTTCTTT.